Following are 13 T cell receptor beta chains from one sample sequenced in a study of shared clonotypes between healthy human individuals. Positively selected for CCR7, the CD45RO-negative cells used as naive CD8 cells excluded terminally differentiated effector memory CD45RA+ cells. Assay: immunoSEQ multiplex PCR; the TCRdb copy retains only in-frame clones and omits some. The data show about 1.9 million clones, over 85% seen once. Sequences were obtained from naive CD8+ T cells from PBMCs. These TCRs come from a man younger than 35 in good health. Some clones in this sample may be carry-over from other donors' samples.

The V gene is TRBV11-1, the J gene TRBJ2-1, with TRBD2 matching over 10 bases. The CDR3 sequence is 15 residues long. Per the germline V gene, CDR1 is SGHAT and CDR2 is FQDESV (reference sequence). V trimming: 5 bases; J trimming: 5 bases; junction bases outside the gene matches: 6. The CDR3 DNA follows: TGTGCCAGCAGCCCCCGGACTAGCGGTCACAATGAGCAGTTCTTC. It is translated as CASSPRTSGHNEQFF.

J is TRBJ2-1 and V is TRBV30; 8 bases line up with TRBD2. The germline gives CDR1 GTSNPN, CDR2 SVGIG (reference sequence). V lost 2 bases, J lost 7 bases, and 10 bases stayed unmatched. The CDR3 is 15 residues long. Here the CDR3 reads CAWSPPERETNEQFF. CDR3 nucleotides: TGTGCCTGGAGTCCCCCCGAGCGGGAGACGAATGAGCAGTTCTTC.

The J gene is TRBJ2-1, the V gene TRBV19; TRBD2 matches 12 bases. In germline, CDR1 is LNHDA, CDR2 SQIVND (reference sequence). This CDR3 has 15 residues. V lost 5 bases, J lost 4 bases, and 3 bases stayed unmatched. CDR3 loop: CASSDLAGGYNEQFF. The CDR3, as DNA: TGTGCCAGTAGTGACCTAGCGGGAGGGTACAATGAGCAGTTCTTC. Full variable domain (rest looked up from reference TRBV19 and TRBJ2-1): DGGITQSPKYLFRKEGQNVTLSCEQNLNHDAMYWYRQDPGQGLRLIYYSQIVNDFQKGDIAEGYSVSREKKESFPLTVTSAQKNPTAFYLCASSDLAGGYNEQFFGPGTRLTVL.

The genes are TRBV7-9 and TRBJ2-3, with 11 bases aligning to TRBD2. The CDR3 totals 19 residues. J was trimmed by 2 bases and V by 4 bases; bases with no gene match: 14. Germline V gives CDR1 SEHNR, CDR2 FQNEAQ (reference sequence). The DNA of the CDR3 is TGTGCCAGCAGCTCTATTACCTTAGCGGGAGGGGAGACCACAGATACGCAGTATTTT. Its protein is CASSSITLAGGETTDTQYF.

This clone appeared a single time. V is TRBV7-6 and J is TRBJ1-3; TRBD1 aligns across 8 bases. The CDR3 has 17 residues. After removal of 5 bases from V and 2 bases from J, the junction contained 11 bases not matched to a gene. Germline-derived CDR1 and CDR2 are SGHVS and FNYEAQ. The CDR3 DNA reads as TGTGCCAGCAGCCCAACCCGGGACAGGTTGACTGGAAACACCATATATTTT. As protein: CASSPTRDRLTGNTIYF.

This chain connects TRBV7-8 to TRBJ2-1, with 7 bases matching TRBD2. Germline CDR1 reads SGHVS; CDR2 reads FQNEAQ. J was trimmed by 7 bases and V by 5 bases; bases with no gene match: 5. This CDR3 is 13 amino acids long. CDR3 sequence reads: CASSVASGNEQFF. In DNA form, the CDR3 reads TGTGCCAGCAGCGTCGCTAGCGGTAATGAGCAGTTCTTC.

The chain carries TRBV5-1 and TRBJ2-7; D possibly matches TRBD1 or TRBD2 (5 bases each). V lost 4 bases to trimming and J lost 3 bases, with 11 bases between them. This CDR3 contains 13 residues. Germline-derived CDR1 and CDR2 are SGHRS and YFSETQ. The CDR3 region is CASSRDRDYEQYF. The DNA for the CDR3 is TGCGCCAGCAGCCGGGACCGGGACTACGAGCAGTACTTC.

V gene TRBV6-1 combines with J gene TRBJ1-1; no definite D call. The germline V gene encodes CDR1 MNHNS and CDR2 SASEGT. The CDR3 covers 13 residues. V lost 3 bases and J lost 0, with 5 bases in between. The CDR3 sequence is CASSDWVNTEAFF. The CDR3, as DNA: TGTGCCAGCAGTGACTGGGTGAACACTGAAGCTTTCTTT.

The chain combines TRBV7-6 with TRBJ1-3; the D is unclear. V dropped 0 bases and J dropped 3 bases, with 21 bases sitting between them. CDR3 length equals 19 residues. Germline assignment: CDR1 SGHVS and CDR2 FNYEAQ. As DNA, the CDR3 is TGTGCCAGCAGCTTAGCGGGCACAATCCTAGGACGACGTGGAAACACCATATATTTT. As protein: CASSLAGTILGRRGNTIYF.

A remark on this clone: The sample has other DNA sequences that encode this CDR3 too. CDR3 sequence reads: CASSLTGGYGYTF. In DNA form, the CDR3 reads TGTGCCAGCAGCCTAACAGGGGGCTATGGCTACACCTTC. V gene TRBV14 combines with J gene TRBJ1-2, with 8 nucleotides matching TRBD1. CDR3 length equals 13 residues. CDR1 is SGHDN and CDR2 is FVKESK in the germline V gene. The V gene end was trimmed by 4 bases and the J gene end by 4 bases; junction bases not matched to a gene: 2.

V gene TRBV30 combines with J gene TRBJ1-2; TRBD1 might be the D (5 bases). The V and J ends lost 8 bases and 2 bases respectively, with 15 bases between them. Germline V gene lookup returns CDR1 GTSNPN and CDR2 SVGIG (reference sequence). The CDR3 spans 13 residues. The CDR3 spells CARNRDGNYGYTF. The CDR3, as DNA: TGTGCCCGAAATCGGGACGGAAACTATGGCTACACCTTC.

Worth noting for this clone: The junction differs from germline at one of its ends, possibly a read error. The chain employs TRBV6-6 and TRBJ1-1; D gene uncertain. Looked up from germline, CDR1 is MNHNY and CDR2 is SVGAGI (reference sequence). The CDR3 runs to 14 residues. CDR3 amino acids: CASNYVEGNTEAFF. The CDR3 DNA reads as TGTGCCAGCAATTACGTGGAGGGGAACACTGAAGCTTTCTTT.

The chain combines TRBV9 with TRBJ2-7; D not resolved. This CDR3 spans 14 amino acids. Looked up from germline, CDR1 is SGDLS and CDR2 is YYNGEE. V lost 4 bases to trimming and J lost 6 bases, with 17 bases between them. CDR3 DNA sequence: TGTGCCAGCAGCTCCAGCATCGGTGGTGTCGAGCAGTACTTC. Translation: CASSSSIGGVEQYF.